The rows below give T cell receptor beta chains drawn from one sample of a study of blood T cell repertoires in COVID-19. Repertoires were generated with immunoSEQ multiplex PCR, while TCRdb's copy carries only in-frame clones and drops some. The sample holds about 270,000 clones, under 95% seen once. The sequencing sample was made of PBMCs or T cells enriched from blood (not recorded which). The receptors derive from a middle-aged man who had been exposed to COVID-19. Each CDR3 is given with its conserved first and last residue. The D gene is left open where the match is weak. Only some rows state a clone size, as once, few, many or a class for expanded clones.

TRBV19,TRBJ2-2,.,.,TGTGCCAGTAGTAATCACGGAGGGACCGGGGAGCTGTTTTTT,CASSNHGGTGELFF
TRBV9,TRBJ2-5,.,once,TGTGCCAGCAGCCCTTTAAGGGGGGAGACCCAGTACTTC,CASSPLRGETQYF
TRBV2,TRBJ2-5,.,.,TGTGCCAGCAGTGACGAAGAGACCCAGTACTTC,CASSDEETQYF
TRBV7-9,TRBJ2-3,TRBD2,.,TGTGCCAGCAAAGCCGTACTAGCGGGGACCACAGATACGCAGTATTTT,CASKAVLAGTTDTQYF
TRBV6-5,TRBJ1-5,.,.,TGTGCCAGCAGTTACATCGGTAGCAATCAGCCCCAGCATTTT,CASSYIGSNQPQHF
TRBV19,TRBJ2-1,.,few,TGTGCCAGTAGTATTCTCCGAGCCCATGAGCAGTTCTTC,CASSILRAHEQFF
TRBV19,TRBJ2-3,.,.,TGTGCCAGTAGTATGCCCACAGGCCGGGGGGCACAATATACGCAGTATTTT,CASSMPTGRGAQYTQYF
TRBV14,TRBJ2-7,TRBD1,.,TGTGCCAGCAGCCGGGACAGGGGGAATGAGCAGTACTTC,CASSRDRGNEQYF
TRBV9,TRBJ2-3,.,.,TGTGCCAGCAGCGTTAGATCCGTCATCACAGATACGCAGTATTTT,CASSVRSVITDTQYF
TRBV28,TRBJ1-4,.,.,TGTGCCAGCAGTTACCGTACTGCAACTAATGAAAAACTGTTTTTT,CASSYRTATNEKLFF
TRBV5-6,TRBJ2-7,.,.,TGTGCCAGCAGGCTGCAGGGTCGCGAGCAGTACTTC,CASRLQGREQYF
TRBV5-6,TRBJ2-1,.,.,TGTGCCAGCAGCCAAAATCCCAATGAGCAGTTCTTC,CASSQNPNEQFF
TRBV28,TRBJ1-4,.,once,TGTGCCAGCAGTTTAGGACAGACTTCAACTAATGAAAAACTGTTTTTT,CASSLGQTSTNEKLFF
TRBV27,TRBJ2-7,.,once,TGTGCCAGCAGGCCGGGACACCTCTACGAGCAGTACTTC,CASRPGHLYEQYF
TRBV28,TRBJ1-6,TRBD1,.,TGTGCCAGCAGTTCACTAAAGGGGGCCGAAACCCTCCACTTT,CASSSLKGAETLHF
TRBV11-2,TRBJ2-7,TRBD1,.,TGTGCCAGCAGCTTAGGGCAGGGGGCCAGCGAGCAGTACTTC,CASSLGQGASEQYF
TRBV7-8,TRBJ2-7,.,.,TGTGCCAGCAGCTTAACCTCGGACATTTTCTACGAGCAGTACTTC,CASSLTSDIFYEQYF
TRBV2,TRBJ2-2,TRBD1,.,TGTGCCAGCAGTCAGGGGGATGTAGGGGAGCTGTTTTTT,CASSQGDVGELFF
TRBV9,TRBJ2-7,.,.,TGTGCCAGCAGCGTAAAGGCGGGGTACGAGCAGTACTTC,CASSVKAGYEQYF
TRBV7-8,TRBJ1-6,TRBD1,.,TGTGCCAGCAGCTTATCCGGGACAGGAGCGCCATCACCCCTCCACTTT,CASSLSGTGAPSPLHF
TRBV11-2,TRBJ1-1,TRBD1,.,TGTGCCAGCAGCTTACAACAGGGGGCGAACACTGAAGCTTTCTTT,CASSLQQGANTEAFF
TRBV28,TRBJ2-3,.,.,TGTGCCAGCTATCCGCCGCGGGGTTCGGCAGATACGCAGTATTTT,CASYPPRGSADTQYF
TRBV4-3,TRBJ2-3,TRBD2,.,TGCGCCAGCAGCCAACTTCCGGGACTACCCACAGATACGCAGTATTTT,CASSQLPGLPTDTQYF
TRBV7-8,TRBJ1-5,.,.,TGTGCCAGCAGCTTTACAGGGATAGATCAGCCCCAGCATTTT,CASSFTGIDQPQHF
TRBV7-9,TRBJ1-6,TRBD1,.,TGTGCCAGCACCGAGACAGGGCGCTTGAGTTCACCCCTCCACTTT,CASTETGRLSSPLHF
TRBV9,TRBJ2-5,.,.,TGTGCCAGCAGCGTAGAGGCGGGACCCGGAAAGACCCAGTACTTC,CASSVEAGPGKTQYF
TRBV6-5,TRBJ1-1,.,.,TGTGCCAGCAGACCGAACAGGAACACTGAAGCTTTCTTT,CASRPNRNTEAFF